Described below is a single TCR beta chain sequence and its context. This clonotype was recorded at least ten times. It has no known antigen specificity. There are no base qualities to consult, and no much larger clone falls within one base. These data belong to a study of response to subunit inactivated influenza vaccine (dated by TCRdb to the late 2010s). Describing the broader study: To follow how T cells responded to a trivalent subunit inactivated influenza vaccine, the researchers relied on deep quantitative profiling of the T cell receptor repertoire.

General findings and caveats noted by the study authors: The authors proposed that each seasonal influenza vaccination may bring in only a limited number of new T cells.

The CDR3 has 15 amino acids, counting the end cysteine and phenylalanine. The sequence is cut down to CDR3 DNA, 45 bases in frame from base 1. CDR1 and CDR2, per the germline V gene (reference sequence), are PRHDT and FYEKMQ. Relative to germline, V is 5 bases shorter and J is 3 bases shorter, with 17 bases between their ends. Receptors were amplified or captured by RT-PCR. Sequencing relied on an Illumina HiSeq 2500. TCRdb handled the public reads itself, with Q25 trimming in fastp and clone calling in MiXCR, and kept productive beta chains. Rows with a matching CDR3 protein are joined into one entry that keeps the most common DNA and genes. This sample gives approximately 700,000 distinct CDR3 sequences in total; 15% to 19% of them show up just once. More than 9% of the sample belongs to the ten largest clones.

The source of this sequence is a man aged 50-59 years who received an inactivated influenza vaccine. Donor details come from another sample of the same person, matched by shared clones. The chain uses TRBV13 and TRBJ2-7, with a weak D call of TRBD2 (5 bases match). The sequencing used PBMCs from blood, collected 12 days after vaccination. The CDR3 sequence is CASSPNARGYYEQYF. The nucleotide sequence reads as follows: TGTGCCAGCAGCCCCAACGCCCGGGGATACTACGAGCAGTACTTC.